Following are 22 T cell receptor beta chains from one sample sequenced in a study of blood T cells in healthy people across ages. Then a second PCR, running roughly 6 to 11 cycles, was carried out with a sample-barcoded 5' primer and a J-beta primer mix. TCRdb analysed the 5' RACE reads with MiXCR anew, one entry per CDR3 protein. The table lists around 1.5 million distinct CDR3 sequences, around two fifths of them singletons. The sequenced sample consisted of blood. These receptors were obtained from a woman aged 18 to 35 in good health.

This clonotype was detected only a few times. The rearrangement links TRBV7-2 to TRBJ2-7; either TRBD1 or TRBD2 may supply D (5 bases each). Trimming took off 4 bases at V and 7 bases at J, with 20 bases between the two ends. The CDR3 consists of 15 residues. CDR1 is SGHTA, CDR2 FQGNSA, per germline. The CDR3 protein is CASSSDGTLLREQYF. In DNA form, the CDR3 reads TGTGCCAGCAGCTCGGATGGGACCCTCCTACGAGAGCAGTACTTC.

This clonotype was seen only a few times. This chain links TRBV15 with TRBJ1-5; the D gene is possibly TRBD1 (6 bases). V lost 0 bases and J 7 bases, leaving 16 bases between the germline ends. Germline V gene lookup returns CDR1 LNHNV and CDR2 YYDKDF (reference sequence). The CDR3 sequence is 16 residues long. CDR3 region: CATSRDGGAYVQPQHF. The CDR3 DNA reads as TGTGCCACCAGCAGAGATGGGGGGGCCTACGTCCAGCCCCAGCATTTT.

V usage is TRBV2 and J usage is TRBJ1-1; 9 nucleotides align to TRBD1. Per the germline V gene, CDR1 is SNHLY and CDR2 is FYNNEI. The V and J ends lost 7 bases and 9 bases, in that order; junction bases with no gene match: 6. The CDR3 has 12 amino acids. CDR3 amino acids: CASTGQGDKAFF. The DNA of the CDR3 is TGTGCCAGCACGGGACAGGGCGATAAAGCTTTCTTT.

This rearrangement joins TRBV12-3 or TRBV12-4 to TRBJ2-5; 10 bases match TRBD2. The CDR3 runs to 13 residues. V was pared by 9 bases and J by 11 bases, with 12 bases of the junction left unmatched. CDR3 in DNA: TGTGCCAGTAGGCTAGCGGGGGACAATGAGCAGTACTTC. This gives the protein CASRLAGDNEQYF.

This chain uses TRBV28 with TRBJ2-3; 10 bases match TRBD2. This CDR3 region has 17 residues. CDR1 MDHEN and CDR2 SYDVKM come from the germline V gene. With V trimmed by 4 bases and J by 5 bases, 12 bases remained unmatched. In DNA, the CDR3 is TGTGCCAGCAGTTCCCTTGAAAAGCGGGGGGGGATAGATACGCAGTATTTT. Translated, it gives CASSSLEKRGGIDTQYF.

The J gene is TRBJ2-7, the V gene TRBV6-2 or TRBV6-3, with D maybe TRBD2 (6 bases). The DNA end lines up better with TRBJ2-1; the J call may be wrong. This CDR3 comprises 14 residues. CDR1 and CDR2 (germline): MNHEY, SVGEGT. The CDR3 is CASSYAGPPYEQFF. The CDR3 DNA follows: TGTGCCAGCAGTTACGCGGGGCCACCCTACGAGCAGTTCTTC.

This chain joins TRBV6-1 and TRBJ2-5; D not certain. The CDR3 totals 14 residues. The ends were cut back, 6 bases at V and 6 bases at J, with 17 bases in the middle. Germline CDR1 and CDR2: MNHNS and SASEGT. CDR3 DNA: TGTGCCAGCAGGCAACCCCCGGTAGGGCAGACCCAGTACTTC. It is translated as CASRQPPVGQTQYF.

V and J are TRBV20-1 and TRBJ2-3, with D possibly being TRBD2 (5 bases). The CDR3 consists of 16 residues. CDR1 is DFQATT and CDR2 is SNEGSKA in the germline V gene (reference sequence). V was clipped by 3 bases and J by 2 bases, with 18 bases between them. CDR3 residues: CSARPSTSTTTDTQYF. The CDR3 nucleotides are TGCAGTGCTAGGCCTAGCACATCTACCACCACAGATACGCAGTATTTT.

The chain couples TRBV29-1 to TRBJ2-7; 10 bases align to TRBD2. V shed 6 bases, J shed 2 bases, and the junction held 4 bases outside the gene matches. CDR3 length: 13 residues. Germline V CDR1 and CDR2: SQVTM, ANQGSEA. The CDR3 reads CSVIGLAAYEQYF. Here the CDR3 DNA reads TGCAGCGTCATCGGACTAGCGGCCTACGAGCAGTACTTC.

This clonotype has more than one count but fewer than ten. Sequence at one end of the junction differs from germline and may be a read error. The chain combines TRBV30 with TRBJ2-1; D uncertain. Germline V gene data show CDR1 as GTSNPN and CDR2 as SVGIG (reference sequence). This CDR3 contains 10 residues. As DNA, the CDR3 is TGTGCCTGGAGTCGGATTGAGGAGTTCTTC. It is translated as CAWSRIEEFF.

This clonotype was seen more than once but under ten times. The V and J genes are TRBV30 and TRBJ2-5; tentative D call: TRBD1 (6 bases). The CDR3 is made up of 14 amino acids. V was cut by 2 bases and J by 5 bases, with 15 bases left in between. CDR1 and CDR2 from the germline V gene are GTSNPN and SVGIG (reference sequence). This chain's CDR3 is CAWSRGLGDETQYF. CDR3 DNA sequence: TGTGCCTGGAGTAGGGGGTTGGGAGATGAGACCCAGTACTTC.

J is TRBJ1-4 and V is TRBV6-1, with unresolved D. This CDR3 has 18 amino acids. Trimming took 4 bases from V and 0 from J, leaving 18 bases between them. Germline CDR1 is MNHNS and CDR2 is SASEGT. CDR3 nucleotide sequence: TGTGCCAGCAGTGGAACCTTCTACGACCTCGCAACTAATGAAAAACTGTTTTTT. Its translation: CASSGTFYDLATNEKLFF.

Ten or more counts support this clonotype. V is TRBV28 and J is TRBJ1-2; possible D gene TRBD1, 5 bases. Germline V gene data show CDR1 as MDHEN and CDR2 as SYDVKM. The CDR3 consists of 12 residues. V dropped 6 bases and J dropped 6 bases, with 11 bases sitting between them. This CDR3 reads CASSPRVNGYTF. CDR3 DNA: TGTGCCAGCAGCCCCAGGGTAAATGGCTACACCTTC.

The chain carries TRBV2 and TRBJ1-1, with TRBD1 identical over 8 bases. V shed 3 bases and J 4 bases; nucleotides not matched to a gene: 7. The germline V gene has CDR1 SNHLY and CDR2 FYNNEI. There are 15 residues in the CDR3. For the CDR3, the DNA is TGTGCCAGCAGTGAGAAAGCGGACAGGGCCACTGAAGCTTTCTTT. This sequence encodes CASSEKADRATEAFF.

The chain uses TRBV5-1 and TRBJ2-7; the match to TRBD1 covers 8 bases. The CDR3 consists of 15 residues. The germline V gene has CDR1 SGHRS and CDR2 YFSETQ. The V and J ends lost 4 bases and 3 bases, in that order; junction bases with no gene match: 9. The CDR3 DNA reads TGCGCCAGCAGCCTTTGGGGACAGGAGAGCTACGAGCAGTACTTC. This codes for CASSLWGQESYEQYF.

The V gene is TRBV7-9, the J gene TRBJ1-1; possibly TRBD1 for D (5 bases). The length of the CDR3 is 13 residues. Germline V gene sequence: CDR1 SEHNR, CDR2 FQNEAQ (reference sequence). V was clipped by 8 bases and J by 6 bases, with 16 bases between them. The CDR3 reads CASRISGGSEAFF. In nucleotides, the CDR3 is TGTGCCAGCCGCATCTCCGGGGGGTCTGAAGCTTTCTTT.

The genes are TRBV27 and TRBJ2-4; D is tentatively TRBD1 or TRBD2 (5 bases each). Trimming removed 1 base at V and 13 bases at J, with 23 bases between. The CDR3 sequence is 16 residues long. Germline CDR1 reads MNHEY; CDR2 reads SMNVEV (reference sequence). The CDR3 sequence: CASSLLTGVGVGEQYF. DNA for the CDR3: TGTGCCAGCAGTTTATTAACAGGTGTGGGGGTGGGGGAGCAGTACTTC.

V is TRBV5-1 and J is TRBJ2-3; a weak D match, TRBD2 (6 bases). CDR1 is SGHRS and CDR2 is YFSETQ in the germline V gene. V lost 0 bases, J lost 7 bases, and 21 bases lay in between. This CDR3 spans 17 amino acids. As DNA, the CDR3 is TGCGCCAGCAGCTTGGGGATTCGACGAGCGGCGGGGAATACGCAGTATTTT. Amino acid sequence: CASSLGIRRAAGNTQYF.

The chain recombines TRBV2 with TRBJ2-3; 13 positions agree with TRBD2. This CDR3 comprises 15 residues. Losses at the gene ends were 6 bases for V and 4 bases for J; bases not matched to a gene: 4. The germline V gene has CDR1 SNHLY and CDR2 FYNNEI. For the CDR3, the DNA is TGTGCCAGCAGCAACGGACTAGCGGGGGCAGATACGCAGTATTTT. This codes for CASSNGLAGADTQYF. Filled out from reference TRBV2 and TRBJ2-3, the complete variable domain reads EPEVTQTPSHQVTQMGQEVILRCVPISNHLYFYWYRQILGQKVEFLVSFYNNEISEKSEIFDDQFSVERPDGSNFTLKIRSTKLEDSAMYFCASSNGLAGADTQYFGPGTRLTVL.

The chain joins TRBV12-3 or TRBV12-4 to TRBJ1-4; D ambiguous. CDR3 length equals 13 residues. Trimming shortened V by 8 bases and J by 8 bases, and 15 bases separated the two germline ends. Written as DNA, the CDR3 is TGTGCCAGCGAGCTGCTTGGGCGGGAAAAACTGTTTTTT. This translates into CASELLGREKLFF.

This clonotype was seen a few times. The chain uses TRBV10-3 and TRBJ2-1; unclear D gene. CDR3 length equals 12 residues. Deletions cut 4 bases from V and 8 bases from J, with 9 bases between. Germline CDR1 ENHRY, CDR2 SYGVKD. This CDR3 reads CAISATLHEQFF. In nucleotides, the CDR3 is TGTGCCATCAGTGCGACTCTCCATGAGCAGTTCTTC.

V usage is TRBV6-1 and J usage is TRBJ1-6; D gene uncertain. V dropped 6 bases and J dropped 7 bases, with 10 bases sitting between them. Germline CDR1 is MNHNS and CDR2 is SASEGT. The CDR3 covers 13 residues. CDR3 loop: CASRVETNSPLHF. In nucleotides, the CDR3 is TGTGCCAGCAGGGTGGAGACCAATTCACCCCTCCACTTT.